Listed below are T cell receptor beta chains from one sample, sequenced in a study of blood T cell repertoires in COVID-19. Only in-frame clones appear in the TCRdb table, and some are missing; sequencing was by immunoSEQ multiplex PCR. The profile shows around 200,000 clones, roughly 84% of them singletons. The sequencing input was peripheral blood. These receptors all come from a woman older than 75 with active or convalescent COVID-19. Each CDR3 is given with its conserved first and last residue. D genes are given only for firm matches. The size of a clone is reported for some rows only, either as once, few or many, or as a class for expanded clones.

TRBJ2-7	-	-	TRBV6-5	CASSPIGADEQYF	TGTGCCAGCAGTCCTATAGGGGCCGACGAGCAGTACTTC
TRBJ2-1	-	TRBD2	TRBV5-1	CASSLSGGRLAGTGSSYNEQFF	TGCGCCAGCAGCTTATCCGGGGGGCGACTAGCGGGAACGGGAAGCTCCTACAATGAGCAGTTCTTC
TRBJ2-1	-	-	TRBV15	CATSTVSAGAYNEQFF	TGTGCCACCAGCACAGTATCGGCGGGGGCTTACAATGAGCAGTTCTTC
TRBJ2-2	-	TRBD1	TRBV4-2	CASSQEVVGQGVLGELFF	TGTGCCAGCAGCCAAGAGGTTGTCGGACAGGGAGTGTTAGGGGAGCTGTTTTTT
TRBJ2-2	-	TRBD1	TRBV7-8	CASSRGTGGYTGELFF	TGTGCCAGCAGCCGTGGGACAGGGGGGTACACCGGGGAGCTGTTTTTT
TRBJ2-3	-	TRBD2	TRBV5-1	CASSLGGTSLSTDTQYF	TGCGCCAGCAGCTTGGGAGGGACTAGCCTTAGCACAGATACGCAGTATTTT
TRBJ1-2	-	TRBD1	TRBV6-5	CASSPDRAYGYTF	TGTGCCAGCAGCCCGGACAGGGCGTATGGCTACACCTTC
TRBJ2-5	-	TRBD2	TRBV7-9	CASSPPSGQETQYF	TGTGCCAGCAGCCCCCCTAGCGGCCAAGAGACCCAGTACTTC
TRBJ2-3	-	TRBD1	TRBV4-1	CASSQDRAGGSTDTQYF	TGCGCCAGCAGCCAAGATCGGGCAGGGGGTAGCACAGATACGCAGTATTTT
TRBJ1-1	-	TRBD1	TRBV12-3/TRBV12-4	CASSGQGITEAFF	TGTGCCAGCAGCGGACAGGGGATCACTGAAGCTTTCTTT
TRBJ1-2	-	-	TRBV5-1	CASSLSQGNNGYTF	TGCGCCAGCAGCTTGAGTCAGGGGAATAATGGCTACACCTTC
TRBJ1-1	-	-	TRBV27	CASSLGRGDTEAFF	TGTGCCAGCAGTTTAGGCAGGGGCGACACTGAAGCTTTCTTT
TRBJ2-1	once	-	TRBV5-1	CASSLDGSVHYNEQFF	TGCGCCAGCAGCTTGGACGGGAGTGTCCATTACAATGAGCAGTTCTTC
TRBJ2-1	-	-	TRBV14	CASSQDRVAEQFF	TGTGCCAGCAGCCAAGATCGGGTTGCTGAGCAGTTCTTC
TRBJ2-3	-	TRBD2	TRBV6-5	CASSYSSGGWDTQYF	TGTGCCAGCAGTTACTCTAGCGGGGGGTGGGATACGCAGTATTTT
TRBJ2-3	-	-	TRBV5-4	CASSFGGASTDTQYF	TGTGCCAGCAGCTTTGGCGGAGCTAGCACAGATACGCAGTATTTT
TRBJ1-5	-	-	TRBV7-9	CASSLDTQPQHF	TGTGCCAGCAGCTTAGACACTCAGCCCCAGCATTTT
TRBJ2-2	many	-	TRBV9	CASSVRGSNTGELFF	TGTGCCAGCAGCGTAAGAGGTTCGAACACCGGGGAGCTGTTTTTT
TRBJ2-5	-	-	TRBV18	CASSPPGSRETQYF	TGTGCCAGCTCACCACCCGGGAGCCGGGAGACCCAGTACTTC
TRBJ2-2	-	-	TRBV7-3	CASRWGFNTGELFF	TGTGCCAGCAGGTGGGGCTTCAACACCGGGGAGCTGTTTTTT
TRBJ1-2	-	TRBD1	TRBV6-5	CASSLWTGDYGYTF	TGTGCCAGCAGTCTTTGGACAGGGGACTATGGCTACACCTTC
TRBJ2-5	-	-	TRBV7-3	CASSPAGWAETQYF	TGTGCCAGCTCCCCCGCAGGGTGGGCAGAGACCCAGTACTTC
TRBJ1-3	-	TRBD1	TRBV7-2	CASSPRTGWDTIYF	TGTGCCAGCAGCCCTCGGACAGGGTGGGACACCATATATTTT
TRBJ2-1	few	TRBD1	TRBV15	CATKRDRGIEPRNEQFF	TGTGCCACCAAGCGGGACAGGGGCATCGAACCCCGAAATGAGCAGTTCTTC
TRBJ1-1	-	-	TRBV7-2	CASSLEARGLAFF	TGTGCCAGCAGCTTAGAGGCCAGGGGCCTGGCTTTCTTT
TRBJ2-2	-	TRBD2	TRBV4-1	CASSQDPTGGRELFF	TGCGCCAGCAGCCAAGACCCGACGGGGGGTAGGGAGCTGTTTTTT
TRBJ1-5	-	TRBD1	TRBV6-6	CASSYRGQGNQPQHF	TGTGCCAGCAGTTACCGGGGACAGGGGAATCAGCCCCAGCATTTT
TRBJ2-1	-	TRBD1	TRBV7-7	CASSLDRGPNNEQFF	TGTGCCAGCAGTCTCGACAGGGGGCCAAACAATGAGCAGTTCTTC
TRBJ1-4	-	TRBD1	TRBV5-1	CASSRGDREEKLFF	TGCGCCAGCAGCCGGGGTGACAGGGAAGAAAAACTGTTTTTT
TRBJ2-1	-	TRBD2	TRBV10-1	CASSERVAGGPYNEQFF	TGCGCCAGCAGTGAGAGGGTAGCGGGAGGTCCCTACAATGAGCAGTTCTTC
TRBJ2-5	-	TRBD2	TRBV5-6	CASSLTLLGGGFQETQYF	TGTGCCAGCAGCTTGACCCTTTTGGGCGGGGGGTTCCAAGAGACCCAGTACTTC
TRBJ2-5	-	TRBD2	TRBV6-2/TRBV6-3	CASSPNARTSGAHETQYF	TGTGCCAGCAGTCCAAACGCTAGGACTAGCGGGGCCCACGAGACCCAGTACTTC
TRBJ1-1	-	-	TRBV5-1	CASSGGSSTTEAFF	TGCGCCAGCAGCGGCGGATCCTCGACCACTGAAGCTTTCTTT
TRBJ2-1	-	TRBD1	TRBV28	CASRTGVRNEQFF	TGTGCCAGCAGAACAGGGGTACGAAATGAGCAGTTCTTC
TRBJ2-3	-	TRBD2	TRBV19	CASRPLAGLPTDTQYF	TGTGCCAGTAGACCACTAGCGGGGCTACCCACAGATACGCAGTATTTT
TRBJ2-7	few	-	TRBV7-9	CASSFSAYEQYF	TGTGCCAGCAGCTTTAGCGCTTACGAGCAGTACTTC
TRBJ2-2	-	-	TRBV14	CASRQPDSPTLTGELFF	TGTGCCAGCAGGCAACCGGACAGCCCAACACTCACCGGGGAGCTGTTTTTT
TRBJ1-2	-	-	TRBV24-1	CATSPGYGYTF	TGTGCCACCAGCCCGGGTTATGGCTACACCTTC
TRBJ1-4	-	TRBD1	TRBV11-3	CASSRNSRGLSNEKLFF	TGTGCCAGCAGCCGCAACTCCAGGGGGCTCTCTAATGAAAAACTGTTTTTT
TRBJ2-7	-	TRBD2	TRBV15	CATSRDPSGSSYEQYF	TGTGCCACCAGCAGGGACCCTAGCGGGAGCTCCTACGAGCAGTACTTC
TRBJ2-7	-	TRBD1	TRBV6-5	CASSFRVTGAPYEQYF	TGTGCCAGCAGTTTCCGGGTAACAGGGGCCCCATACGAGCAGTACTTC
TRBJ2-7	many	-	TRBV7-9	CASSLSGVLYEQYF	TGTGCCAGCAGCCTTTCGGGGGTCTTATACGAGCAGTACTTC
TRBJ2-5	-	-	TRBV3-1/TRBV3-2	CASSPTAAPIPQYF	TGTGCCAGCAGTCCCACCGCAGCGCCAATTCCCCAGTACTTC
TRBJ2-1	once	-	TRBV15	CATSRDRRNEQFF	TGTGCCACCAGCAGAGATCGGAGGAATGAGCAGTTCTTC
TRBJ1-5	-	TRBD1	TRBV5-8	CASSLAGRGPYQPQHF	TGTGCCAGCAGCTTGGCCGGCAGGGGGCCATATCAGCCCCAGCATTTT
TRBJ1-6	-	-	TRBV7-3	CASSPGLDNSPLHF	TGTGCCAGCAGCCCGGGACTGGATAATTCACCCCTCCACTTT
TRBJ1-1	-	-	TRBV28	CASSLYYRVEAFF	TGTGCCAGCAGTTTATATTACAGGGTTGAAGCTTTCTTT
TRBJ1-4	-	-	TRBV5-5	CASSPQGLGEKLFF	TGTGCCAGCAGCCCCCAGGGGCTGGGTGAAAAACTGTTTTTT
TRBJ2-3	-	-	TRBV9	CASSVREQDTQYF	TGTGCCAGCAGCGTTCGGGAGCAAGATACGCAGTATTTT
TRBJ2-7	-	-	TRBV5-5	CASSYQQAVLEQYF	TGTGCCAGCAGCTATCAACAGGCCGTATTGGAGCAGTACTTC
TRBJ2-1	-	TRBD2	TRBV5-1	CARSGGGGSSYNEQFF	TGCGCCCGCAGCGGGGGGGGCGGTAGCTCCTACAATGAGCAGTTCTTC
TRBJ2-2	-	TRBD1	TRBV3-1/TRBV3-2	CASSHGDRRTGELFF	TGTGCCAGCAGCCACGGGGACAGAAGGACCGGGGAGCTGTTTTTT
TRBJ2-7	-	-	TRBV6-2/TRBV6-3	CASSYPLGGLAYEQYF	TGTGCCAGCAGTTATCCCTTGGGCGGACTGGCCTACGAGCAGTACTTC
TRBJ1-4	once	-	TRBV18	CASSRSRGTNEKLFF	TGTGCCAGCTCCCGATCTCGGGGAACTAATGAAAAACTGTTTTTT
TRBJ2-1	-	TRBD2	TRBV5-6	CASSRGLAASYNEQFF	TGTGCCAGCAGCCGTGGACTAGCGGCGTCCTACAATGAGCAGTTCTTC
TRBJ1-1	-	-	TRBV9	CASSVIGGRMNTEAFF	TGTGCCAGCAGCGTTATAGGCGGGAGGATGAACACTGAAGCTTTCTTT
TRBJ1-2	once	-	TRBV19	CASSPRDIGRVTEGYTF	TGTGCCAGTAGTCCCCGGGACATCGGCCGGGTGACGGAGGGCTACACCTTC